This TCR beta chain came from a study of beta chain features in type 1 diabetes. Expressed TCRB transcripts were sequenced because the entire RNA isolate underwent reverse transcription. Deep immunoSEQ sequencing covered naive, central memory and regulatory T cell samples. The data were produced by immunoSEQ multiplex PCR, yet TCRdb's version contains in-frame clones alone and is incomplete. The sample holds roughly 140,000 clones; around 10% are singletons and the top ten take over 2%. This CDR3 has 13 residues. Germline CDR1 is LNHDA and CDR2 is SQIVND (reference sequence). The germline V and J ends were trimmed by 3 bases and 7 bases, with 10 bases remaining between them. Broader study findings: Moderate but significant shortening of TCRB CDR3s was recorded in all four CD4+ subsets from Type 1 diabetes patients.

Using CD45RO/CCR7/CD25/CD127/CD95/CD27, CD4+ naive, central memory, regulatory and stem cell-like memory cells were sorted. Sort purity for all populations was recorded as exceeding 98%. This clone appeared a few times. No antigen is known for it. The specimen was central memory CD4+ T cells from blood. V is TRBV19 and J is TRBJ2-1; D is undetermined. This receptor was taken from a young man in good health. Here the CDR3 DNA reads TGTGCCAGTAGTATGGGTTGGCGGAATGAGCAGTTCTTC. It is translated as CASSMGWRNEQFF.